A selection of T cell receptor beta chains follows, all from one sample in a study of control samples from healthy donors and cancer patients. Produced via immunoSEQ multiplex PCR; TCRdb's table is partial and in-frame only. This table has some 150,000 clones, 91% appearing once. The sequencing sample was made of blood. These receptors were collected from a woman younger than 45 in good health. The CDR3 runs from the conserved cysteine through the conserved F or W. D genes are given only for firm matches. Clone size appears in some rows only: once, few, many, or a class for an expanded clone.

cdr3_length,clone_size,v_call,j_call,d_call,cdr3_aa,cdr3_nt
14,once,TRBV7-2,TRBJ2-1,-,CASIQGRGSHEQFF,TGTGCCAGCATCCAGGGGAGAGGGAGTCATGAGCAGTTCTTC
15,-,TRBV28,TRBJ2-7,TRBD1,CASSSPGQGSYEQYF,TGTGCCAGCAGTTCCCCGGGACAGGGCTCCTACGAGCAGTACTTC
14,once,TRBV5-5,TRBJ1-2,-,CASSLGYRDYGYTF,TGTGCCAGCAGCTTGGGGTACAGGGACTATGGCTACACCTTC
15,-,TRBV21-1,TRBJ1-2,-,CASSKARGGEDGYTF,TGTGCCAGCAGCAAAGCGCGCGGGGGGGAGGATGGCTACACCTTC
13,once,TRBV2,TRBJ2-5,TRBD2,CASKREYQETQYF,TGTGCCAGCAAGCGGGAGTACCAAGAGACCCAGTACTTC
15,-,TRBV5-1,TRBJ2-7,TRBD1,CASSITGTETYEQYF,TGCGCCAGCAGCATTACCGGGACAGAGACCTACGAGCAGTACTTC
14,-,TRBV2,TRBJ1-3,-,CASSERGRGNTIYF,TGTGCCAGCAGTGAAAGGGGACGTGGAAACACCATATATTTT
15,-,TRBV6-1,TRBJ1-2,-,CASSETGVFNYGYTF,TGTGCCAGCAGTGAAACCGGGGTCTTTAACTATGGCTACACCTTC
14,-,TRBV7-2,TRBJ2-7,TRBD2,CASTTTSGFYEQYF,TGTGCCAGCACGACGACTAGCGGGTTTTACGAGCAGTACTTC
13,-,TRBV9,TRBJ2-1,-,CASSVTGGNEQFF,TGTGCCAGCAGCGTAACCGGGGGAAATGAGCAGTTCTTC
14,-,TRBV9,TRBJ1-5,-,CASSVGTNNQPQHF,TGTGCCAGCAGCGTAGGGACTAACAATCAGCCCCAGCATTTT
14,few,TRBV18,TRBJ1-3,-,CASSPGADGNTIYF,TGTGCCAGCTCACCAGGGGCGGATGGAAACACCATATATTTT
15,once,TRBV6-6,TRBJ2-7,-,CASSNTATEYYEQYF,TGTGCCAGCAGTAATACCGCGACAGAATATTACGAGCAGTACTTC
12,-,TRBV6-5,TRBJ1-5,-,CASRGGNQPQHF,TGTGCCAGCAGGGGCGGCAATCAGCCCCAGCATTTT
19,-,TRBV3-1/TRBV3-2,TRBJ2-2,TRBD2,CASSQDPTSGGADTGELFF,TGTGCCAGCAGCCAAGATCCTACTAGCGGGGGGGCCGACACCGGGGAGCTGTTTTTT
16,-,TRBV3-1/TRBV3-2,TRBJ2-3,TRBD2,CASSQDRRGGTDTQYF,TGTGCCAGCAGCCAAGATCGGCGGGGGGGCACAGATACGCAGTATTTT
15,-,TRBV5-4,TRBJ1-2,-,CASSLSGGNSYGYTF,TGTGCCAGCAGCTTGAGTGGGGGGAACAGCTATGGCTACACCTTC
14,-,TRBV30,TRBJ1-1,TRBD1,CAWSGGTGNTEAFF,TGTGCCTGGAGTGGGGGGACAGGGAACACTGAAGCTTTCTTT
14,-,TRBV3-1/TRBV3-2,TRBJ1-6,TRBD1,CASSNRDRNSPLHF,TGTGCCAGCAGCAACCGGGACAGAAATTCACCCCTCCACTTT
13,-,TRBV3-1/TRBV3-2,TRBJ2-1,-,CASSQVLYNEQFF,TGTGCCAGCAGCCAAGTTCTCTACAATGAGCAGTTCTTC
17,-,TRBV5-5,TRBJ1-2,TRBD1,CASSLGPGQGEVYGYTF,TGTGCCAGCAGCTTGGGGCCCGGACAGGGAGAGGTCTATGGCTACACCTTC
13,-,TRBV5-1,TRBJ1-1,-,CASSLGSGTEAFF,TGCGCCAGCAGCTTGGGAAGCGGCACTGAAGCTTTCTTT
12,-,TRBV28,TRBJ1-4,-,CASRGPNEKLFF,TGTGCCAGCAGGGGCCCCAATGAAAAACTGTTTTTT
14,-,TRBV27,TRBJ2-7,TRBD2,CASSRLAGAFEQYF,TGTGCCAGCAGTAGACTAGCGGGAGCTTTCGAGCAGTACTTC
14,-,TRBV18,TRBJ2-7,TRBD1,CASSQGANSYEQYF,TGTGCCAGCTCGCAGGGGGCCAATTCCTACGAGCAGTACTTC
13,few,TRBV6-4,TRBJ2-3,-,CASSDDSTDTQYF,TGTGCCAGCAGTGACGACAGCACAGATACGCAGTATTTT
13,once,TRBV12-3/TRBV12-4,TRBJ1-2,-,CASSEGRDYGYTF,TGTGCCAGCAGCGAGGGGAGGGACTATGGCTACACCTTC
14,once,TRBV5-4,TRBJ2-7,-,CASSSGTSTYEQYF,TGTGCCAGCAGCTCCGGGACTTCCACCTACGAGCAGTACTTC
17,-,TRBV23-1,TRBJ1-1,TRBD1,CASSQSGGGEGNTEAFF,TGCGCCAGCAGTCAATCAGGAGGGGGCGAAGGGAACACTGAAGCTTTCTTT
13,-,TRBV11-2,TRBJ2-3,-,CASSSGPTDTQYF,TGTGCCAGCAGCTCGGGCCCCACAGATACGCAGTATTTT
15,few,TRBV19,TRBJ2-7,-,CASSINEGGSYEQYF,TGTGCCAGTAGTATAAATGAAGGGGGCTCCTACGAGCAGTACTTC
14,-,TRBV2,TRBJ1-1,TRBD1,CASIHPTGATEAFF,TGTGCCAGCATACACCCGACAGGGGCCACTGAAGCTTTCTTT
15,-,TRBV5-5,TRBJ2-7,TRBD2,CASSTSGVAGYEQYF,TGTGCCAGCAGCACGTCAGGAGTAGCGGGATACGAGCAGTACTTC
14,-,TRBV2,TRBJ2-3,TRBD1,CASRGDRGTDTQYF,TGTGCCAGCAGGGGGGACAGGGGCACAGATACGCAGTATTTT
14,-,TRBV5-6,TRBJ1-4,-,CASSPGTVNEKLFF,TGTGCCAGCAGCCCAGGGACGGTCAATGAAAAACTGTTTTTT
17,-,TRBV5-5,TRBJ2-1,-,CASSLGPTGGSYNEQFF,TGTGCCAGCAGCTTGGGGCCGACAGGTGGCTCCTACAATGAGCAGTTCTTC
15,-,TRBV6-2/TRBV6-3,TRBJ2-3,-,CASSTTRGITDTQYF,TGTGCCAGCAGTACGACCAGGGGAATCACAGATACGCAGTATTTT
12,-,TRBV12-5,TRBJ1-1,-,CASGLMNTEAFF,TGTGCTAGTGGCCTCATGAACACTGAAGCTTTCTTT
16,-,TRBV10-2,TRBJ2-1,TRBD2,CASSESGGAVNNEQFF,TGCGCCAGCAGTGAGAGCGGGGGGGCCGTCAACAATGAGCAGTTCTTC
15,-,TRBV7-2,TRBJ2-7,TRBD1,CASSVRQGARYEQYF,TGTGCCAGCAGCGTACGACAGGGGGCAAGGTACGAGCAGTACTTC
16,-,TRBV7-8,TRBJ2-2,-,CASSLEDGPNTGELFF,TGTGCCAGCAGCTTAGAGGACGGACCGAACACCGGGGAGCTGTTTTTT
14,-,TRBV6-4,TRBJ2-3,-,CASSGGASTDTQYF,TGTGCCAGCAGTGGGGGAGCGAGCACAGATACGCAGTATTTT
15,once,TRBV19,TRBJ1-3,-,CASSIGVASGNTIYF,TGTGCCAGTAGTATAGGAGTGGCATCTGGAAACACCATATATTTT
15,-,TRBV27,TRBJ1-4,TRBD1,CASRTGVGTNEKLFF,TGTGCCAGCAGGACAGGGGTCGGAACTAATGAAAAACTGTTTTTT
12,-,TRBV4-1,TRBJ2-3,-,CASSQGVGTQYF,TGCGCCAGCAGCCAAGGTGTAGGTACGCAGTATTTT
15,-,TRBV4-1,TRBJ1-5,TRBD1,CASSQPGQGVQPQHF,TGCGCCAGCAGCCAACCGGGACAGGGGGTTCAGCCCCAGCATTTT
17,-,TRBV4-1,TRBJ2-2,TRBD2,CASSPRTSGRGTGELFF,TGCGCCAGCAGCCCTCGGACTAGCGGGAGGGGTACCGGGGAGCTGTTTTTT
15,-,TRBV9,TRBJ2-2,TRBD1,CASSPRDRNTGELFF,TGTGCCAGCAGCCCCCGGGACAGGAACACCGGGGAGCTGTTTTTT
15,-,TRBV6-5,TRBJ1-3,TRBD1,CASSPGTASGNTIYF,TGTGCCAGCAGCCCGGGGACAGCCTCTGGAAACACCATATATTTT
16,-,TRBV15,TRBJ1-1,-,CATSRARATLNTEAFF,TGTGCCACCAGCAGAGCGAGGGCGACCCTGAACACTGAAGCTTTCTTT
16,-,TRBV6-5,TRBJ2-7,TRBD2,CASSYSSGGGAYEQYF,TGTGCCAGCAGTTACTCGAGCGGGGGCGGTGCCTACGAGCAGTACTTC
14,once,TRBV7-9,TRBJ2-7,-,CASSLVEYPYEQYF,TGTGCCAGCAGCTTAGTGGAATACCCCTACGAGCAGTACTTC
13,-,TRBV27,TRBJ1-2,-,CASSFQGMGGYTF,TGTGCCAGCAGTTTCCAGGGTATGGGCGGCTACACCTTC
14,-,TRBV2,TRBJ2-1,TRBD2,CASSETSVYNEQFF,TGTGCCAGCAGTGAGACTAGCGTATACAATGAGCAGTTCTTC